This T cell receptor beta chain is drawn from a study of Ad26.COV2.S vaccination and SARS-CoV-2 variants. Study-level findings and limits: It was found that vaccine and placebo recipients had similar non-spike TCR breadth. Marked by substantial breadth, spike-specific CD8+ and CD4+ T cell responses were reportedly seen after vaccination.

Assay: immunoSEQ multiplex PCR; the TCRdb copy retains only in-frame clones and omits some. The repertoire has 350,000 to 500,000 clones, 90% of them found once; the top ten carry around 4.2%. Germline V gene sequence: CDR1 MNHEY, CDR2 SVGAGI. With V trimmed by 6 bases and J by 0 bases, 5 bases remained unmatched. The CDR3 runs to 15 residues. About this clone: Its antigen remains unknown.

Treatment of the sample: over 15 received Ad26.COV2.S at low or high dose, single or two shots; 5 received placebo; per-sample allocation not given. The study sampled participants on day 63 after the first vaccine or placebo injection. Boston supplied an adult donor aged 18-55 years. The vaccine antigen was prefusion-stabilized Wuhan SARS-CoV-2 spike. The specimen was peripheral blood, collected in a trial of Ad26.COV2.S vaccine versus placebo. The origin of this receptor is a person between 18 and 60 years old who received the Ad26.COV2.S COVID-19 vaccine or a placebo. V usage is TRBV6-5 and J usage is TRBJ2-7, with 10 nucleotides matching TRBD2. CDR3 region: CASRPRLAGSYEQYF. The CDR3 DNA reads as TGTGCCAGCAGGCCTCGACTAGCGGGCTCCTACGAGCAGTACTTC.